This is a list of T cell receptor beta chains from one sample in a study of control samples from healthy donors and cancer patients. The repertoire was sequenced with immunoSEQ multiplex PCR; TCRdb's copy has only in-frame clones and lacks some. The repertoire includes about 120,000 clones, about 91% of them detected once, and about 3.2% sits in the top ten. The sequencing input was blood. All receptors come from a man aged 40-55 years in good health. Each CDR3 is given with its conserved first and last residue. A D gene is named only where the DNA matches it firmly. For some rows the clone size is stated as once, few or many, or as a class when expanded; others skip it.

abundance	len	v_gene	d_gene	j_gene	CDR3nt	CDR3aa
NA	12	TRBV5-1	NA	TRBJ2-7	TGCGCCAGCAGCGCGACAGATTTCGAGCAGTACTTC	CASSATDFEQYF
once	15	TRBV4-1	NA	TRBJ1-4	TGCGCCAGCAGCCACCTTACTTTACAGGATGAAAAACTGTTTTTT	CASSHLTLQDEKLFF
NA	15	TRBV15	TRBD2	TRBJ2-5	TGTGCCACCAGCAGGACCTTAGCGGGGGCGGAGACCCAGTACTTC	CATSRTLAGAETQYF
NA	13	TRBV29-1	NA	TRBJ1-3	TGCAGCGTTGTCAGGGGCGCTGGAAACACCATATATTTT	CSVVRGAGNTIYF
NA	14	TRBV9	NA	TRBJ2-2	TGTGCCAGCAGCGTAATCCTGGACACCGGGGAGCTGTTTTTT	CASSVILDTGELFF
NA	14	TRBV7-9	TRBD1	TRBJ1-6	TGTGCCAGCAGTCTGGACAGGGATCGGTCACCCCTCCACTTT	CASSLDRDRSPLHF
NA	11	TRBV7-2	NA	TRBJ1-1	TGTGCCAGCAGCTTGTATACTGAAGCTTTCTTT	CASSLYTEAFF
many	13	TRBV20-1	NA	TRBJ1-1	TGCAGTGCTAGTATTGGGGGTAACACTGAAGCTTTCTTT	CSASIGGNTEAFF
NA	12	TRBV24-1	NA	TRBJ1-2	TGTGCCACCAGTGATACCGGTTATGGCTACACCTTC	CATSDTGYGYTF
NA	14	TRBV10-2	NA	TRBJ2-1	TGCGCCAGCAGTGAATTTGTCGAGGGCAATGAGCAGTTCTTC	CASSEFVEGNEQFF
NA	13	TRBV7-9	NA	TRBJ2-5	TGTGCCAGCATGTTGAGCGCCCAAGAGACCCAGTACTTC	CASMLSAQETQYF
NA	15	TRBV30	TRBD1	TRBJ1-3	TGTGCCTGGACCCAGAAGACAGGGGGAGGAAACACCATATATTTT	CAWTQKTGGGNTIYF
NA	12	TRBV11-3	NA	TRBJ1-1	TGTGCCAGCAGCTTAAAGAACACTGAAGCTTTCTTT	CASSLKNTEAFF
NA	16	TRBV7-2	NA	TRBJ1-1	TGTGCCAGCAGCCTGGACCCTGGGAGCAGACGAACTGAAGCTTTCTTT	CASSLDPGSRRTEAFF
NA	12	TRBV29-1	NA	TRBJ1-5	TGCAGCGTGGGGGACCTGGATCAGCCCCAGCATTTT	CSVGDLDQPQHF
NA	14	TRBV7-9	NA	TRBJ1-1	TGTGCCAGCAGCTTAAGCGACTGGGGCGCTGAAGCTTTCTTT	CASSLSDWGAEAFF
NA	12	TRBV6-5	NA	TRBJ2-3	TGTGCCAGCAGCGAGGGGGCAGATACGCAGTATTTT	CASSEGADTQYF
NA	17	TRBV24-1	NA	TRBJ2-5	TGTGCCACCAGTGATACCTCCGCGGGGAGCCACCAAGAGACCCAGTACTTC	CATSDTSAGSHQETQYF
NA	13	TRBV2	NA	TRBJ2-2	TGTGCCAGCAATTTTGGAGGTACCGGGGAGCTGTTTTTT	CASNFGGTGELFF
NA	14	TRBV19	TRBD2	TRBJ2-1	TGTGCCAGTAATAGATTTGGGACTAACAATGAGCAGTTCTTC	CASNRFGTNNEQFF